These 22 T cell receptor beta chains came from one sample sequenced in a study of blood T cell repertoires in COVID-19. Repertoires were generated with immunoSEQ multiplex PCR, while TCRdb's copy carries only in-frame clones and drops some. The sample records around 200,000 clones, 75% to 90% being singletons. The specimen was peripheral blood. Every receptor here comes from a human donor with active or convalescent COVID-19. The donor label of this sample is uncertain.

This chain links TRBV19 with TRBJ1-6; the match to TRBD1 covers 11 bases. The junction had 8 bases not matched to a gene; V was cut back by 5 bases and J by 8 bases. CDR1 LNHDA and CDR2 SQIVND come from the germline V gene (reference sequence). The CDR3 totals 16 residues. This CDR3 reads CASSSPGQGGDSPLHF. The CDR3, as DNA: TGTGCCAGTAGTTCGCCGGGACAGGGGGGTGATTCACCCCTCCACTTT.

The CDR3 DNA reads TGTGCCAGCAGCCAGAGGGAGAGGAACACTGAAGCTTTCTTT. Amino acid sequence: CASSQRERNTEAFF. The chain couples TRBV7-9 to TRBJ1-1; D is unresolved. This CDR3 contains 14 residues. Germline CDR1 SEHNR, CDR2 FQNEAQ (reference sequence). V lost 5 bases, J lost 1 base, and 11 bases lay in between.

The chain employs TRBV6-5 and TRBJ2-5; tentative D call: TRBD2 (6 bases). Trimming shortened V by 7 bases and J by 7 bases, and 16 bases separated the two germline ends. Germline V CDR1 and CDR2: MNHEY, SVGAGI. This CDR3 comprises 13 residues. The chain's CDR3 is CASTKGGDGTQYF. Written as DNA, the CDR3 is TGTGCCAGCACCAAGGGCGGGGACGGGACCCAGTACTTC.

This chain connects TRBV6-5 to TRBJ1-6, with a possible D match to TRBD1 (5 bases). V dropped 0 bases and J dropped 10 bases, with 13 bases sitting between them. This CDR3 region has 15 residues. The germline V gene has CDR1 MNHEY and CDR2 SVGAGI. The CDR3 DNA sequence: TGTGCCAGCAGTTACTCAAAGGGGTGGGTCTCACCCCTCCACTTT. Protein: CASSYSKGWVSPLHF.

The V gene is TRBV28, the J gene TRBJ2-5; 7 positions agree with TRBD1. The germline V gene has CDR1 MDHEN and CDR2 SYDVKM. Losses at the gene ends were 6 bases for V and 4 bases for J; bases not matched to a gene: 8. The CDR3 runs to 14 residues. Here the CDR3 reads CASSPPDRPETQYF. The CDR3 DNA sequence: TGTGCCAGCAGCCCTCCGGACAGGCCAGAGACCCAGTACTTC.

This chain uses TRBV6-5 with TRBJ2-7; D is perhaps TRBD2 (6 bases). V was pared by 7 bases and J by 2 bases, with 18 bases between. Germline V gene sequence: CDR1 MNHEY, CDR2 SVGAGI. The CDR3 contains 15 residues. CDR3 sequence: CASTPLMGGAYEQYF. As DNA, the CDR3 is TGTGCCAGCACCCCGTTAATGGGCGGGGCCTACGAGCAGTACTTC.

The chain's CDR3 is CASSRLAGGPQEQYF. The CDR3 DNA is TGTGCCAGCAGCCGACTAGCGGGAGGGCCTCAAGAGCAGTACTTC. The chain links TRBV11-2 to TRBJ2-7, with 14 nucleotides matching TRBD2. This CDR3 has 15 amino acids. The trim removed 5 bases at V and 7 bases at J, leaving 7 bases unmatched. Germline V CDR1 and CDR2: SGHAT, FQNNGV.

The J gene is TRBJ1-1, the V gene TRBV4-1; D ambiguous. Germline lookup yields CDR1 MGHRA and CDR2 YSYEKL. This CDR3 region has 14 residues. The V end was cut by 4 bases, the J end by 3 bases, with 12 bases between. This CDR3 is CASSRSAEYTEAFF. CDR3 DNA: TGCGCCAGCAGCCGGAGCGCGGAATACACTGAAGCTTTCTTT.

This clone appeared a few times. The chain links TRBV10-1 to TRBJ1-1; D unresolved. The ends were cut back, 0 bases at V and 4 bases at J, with 15 bases in the middle. CDR1 is WNHNN, CDR2 SYGVQD, per germline (reference sequence). CDR3 length equals 16 residues. In DNA, the CDR3 is TGCGCCAGCAGTGAGTCGTACGCACCCGGGTCCACTGAAGCTTTCTTT. Its protein is CASSESYAPGSTEAFF.

This chain connects TRBV2 to TRBJ2-5; TRBD2 aligns across 8 bases. J was trimmed by 5 bases and V by 6 bases; bases with no gene match: 8. The CDR3 is 14 residues long. Germline values: CDR1 SNHLY, CDR2 FYNNEI. Here the CDR3 reads CASRRTGLEETQYF. The CDR3 DNA reads as TGTGCCAGCAGGCGGACGGGACTAGAGGAGACCCAGTACTTC.

J is TRBJ2-5 and V is TRBV5-1; D not certain. The CDR3 contains 14 residues. Germline CDR1 reads SGHRS; CDR2 reads YFSETQ. Between the trimmed V and J ends, which lost 5 bases and 3 bases, there was a span of 14 bases. The DNA of the CDR3 is TGCGCCAGCAGGAGGTCAGCTGGTGAAGAGACCCAGTACTTC. This gives the protein CASRRSAGEETQYF.

J is TRBJ1-5 and V is TRBV28; weak D call: TRBD1 (6 bases). The CDR3 extends over 14 amino acids. The germline V gene has CDR1 MDHEN and CDR2 SYDVKM. Trimming left V 6 bases short and J 6 bases short, with 15 bases between. CDR3 coding DNA: TGTGCCAGCAGCCAACATGGGGGCGGTCAGCCCCAGCATTTT. Its protein is CASSQHGGGQPQHF. Filled out from reference TRBV28 and TRBJ1-5, the complete variable domain reads DVKVTQSSRYLVKRTGEKVFLECVQDMDHENMFWYRQDPGLGLRLIYFSYDVKMKEKGDIPEGYSVSREKKERFSLILESASTNQTSMYLCASSQHGGGQPQHFGDGTRLSIL.

The rearrangement links TRBV19 to TRBJ1-5; D not certain. V was pared by 3 bases and J by 4 bases, with 4 bases between. The CDR3 consists of 12 residues. Germline V CDR1 and CDR2: LNHDA, SQIVND (reference sequence). This chain's CDR3 is CASSIGNQPQHF. DNA for the CDR3: TGTGCCAGTAGTATCGGGAATCAGCCCCAGCATTTT.

The chain couples TRBV5-1 to TRBJ1-3; 7 bases fit TRBD1. The germline V gene has CDR1 SGHRS and CDR2 YFSETQ. The CDR3 spans 14 residues. V lost 5 bases to trimming and J lost 1 base; unmatched junction nucleotides: 3. CDR3 coding DNA: TGCGCCAGCAGGGTGACAGGGTCTGGAAACACCATATATTTT. This encodes CASRVTGSGNTIYF.

The chain recombines TRBV9 with TRBJ1-2, with 11 bases aligning to TRBD1. CDR1 is SGDLS, CDR2 YYNGEE, per germline. V was clipped by 3 bases and J by 6 bases; unmatched bases: 10. This CDR3 region has 16 residues. Written as DNA, the CDR3 is TGTGCCAGCAGCGGATTAGGGACAGGGGGGTTAAATGGCTACACCTTC. It is translated as CASSGLGTGGLNGYTF.

V is TRBV10-3 and J is TRBJ2-4, with TRBD1 as a possible D gene (5 bases). The CDR3 runs 16 residues. V lost 4 bases to trimming and J lost 0 bases, with 13 bases between them. The germline gives CDR1 ENHRY, CDR2 SYGVKD. DNA of the CDR3: TGTGCCATCAGTGGGGGCCAGGCACTAGCCAAAAACATTCAGTACTTC. Its protein is CAISGGQALAKNIQYF.

This chain links TRBV5-5 with TRBJ1-2; 7 nucleotides line up with TRBD1. CDR3 size: 16 residues. V trimming: 4 bases; J trimming: 0 bases; junction bases outside the gene matches: 9. CDR1 is SGHKS and CDR2 is YYEKEE in the germline V gene (reference sequence). The CDR3 region has the DNA TGTGCCAGCAGCGTAACAGGGGCCTCAGCTAACTATGGCTACACCTTC. Translation gives CASSVTGASANYGYTF.

The chain links TRBV6-5 to TRBJ2-3; TRBD1 aligns across 7 bases. V trimming: 7 bases; J trimming: 2 bases; junction bases outside the gene matches: 6. Germline-derived CDR1 and CDR2 are MNHEY and SVGAGI. The CDR3 totals 14 residues. The CDR3 sequence: CASTEDRLTDTQYF. The CDR3 DNA is TGTGCCAGCACCGAGGACAGGCTCACAGATACGCAGTATTTT.

This clone was seen more than once but under ten times. This chain links TRBV12-3 or TRBV12-4 with TRBJ2-7; TRBD2 matches at 7 bases. V gave up 6 bases and J gave up 5 bases; unmatched junction bases: 4. This CDR3 comprises 12 residues. DNA of the CDR3: TGTGCCAGCAGCTCAGGGAGGGACGAGCAGTACTTC. This codes for CASSSGRDEQYF.

This rearrangement joins TRBV4-3 to TRBJ2-5, with 10 bases matching TRBD1. CDR3 length: 17 residues. J was trimmed by 2 bases and V by 0 bases; bases with no gene match: 6. Germline CDR1 LGHNA, CDR2 YSLEER. The CDR3 coding sequence is TGCGCCAGCAGCCAAGATCGAGGGACAGGGGTGCAAGAGACCCAGTACTTC. Translating it yields CASSQDRGTGVQETQYF.

The chain combines TRBV6-5 with TRBJ1-5, with TRBD1 as a possible D gene (5 bases). Per germline, CDR1 MNHEY and CDR2 SVGAGI. This CDR3 has 15 residues. The V end was cut by 8 bases, the J end by 0 bases, with 14 bases between. CDR3 DNA sequence: TGTGCCAGCCTTGCATGGGGCTATAGCAATCAGCCCCAGCATTTT. Translated: CASLAWGYSNQPQHF.

The chain links TRBV7-2 to TRBJ1-2; D uncertain. Trimming took 1 base from V and 4 from J, leaving 10 bases between them. In germline, CDR1 is SGHTA, CDR2 FQGNSA. The CDR3 consists of 14 residues. Written as DNA, the CDR3 is TGTGCCAGCAGCTTAGATAGTAATAGCTATGGCTACACCTTC. It specifies CASSLDSNSYGYTF.